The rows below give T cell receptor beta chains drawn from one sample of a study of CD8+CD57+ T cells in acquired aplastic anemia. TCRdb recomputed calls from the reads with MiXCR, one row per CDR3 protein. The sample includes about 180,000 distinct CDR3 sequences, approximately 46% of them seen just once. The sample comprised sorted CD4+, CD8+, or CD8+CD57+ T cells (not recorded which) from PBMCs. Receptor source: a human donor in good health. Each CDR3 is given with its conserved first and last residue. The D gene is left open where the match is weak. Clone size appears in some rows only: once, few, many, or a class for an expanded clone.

CSARDSLLAVSTDTQYF,TGCAGTGCTAGAGACTCTCTACTAGCGGTTAGCACAGATACGCAGTATTTT,TRBJ2-3,TRBV20-1,-,TRBD2
CASSPVLAGGEQFF,TGTGCCAGCAGCCCCGTATTAGCGGGAGGCGAGCAGTTCTTC,TRBJ2-1,TRBV6-4,many,TRBD2
CASSSYSGSLHF,TGTGCCAGTAGTTCCTATTCAGGATCCCTCCACTTT,TRBJ1-6,TRBV19,-,-
CASSFGGINPHTDTQYF,TGTGCCAGCAGTTTTGGGGGGATTAATCCCCACACAGATACGCAGTATTTT,TRBJ2-3,TRBV12-3/TRBV12-4,-,-
CASSLQPSYELYF,TGTGCCAGCAGCTTGCAACCTAGCTACGAGCTGTACTTC,TRBJ2-7,TRBV5-8,-,-
CASSQTGAGASVLTF,TGCGCCAGCAGCCAAACAGGGGCTGGGGCCAGCGTCCTGACTTTC,TRBJ2-6,TRBV5-1,-,TRBD1
CASSSFWPQHF,TGTGCCAGTAGTAGTTTTTGGCCCCAGCATTTT,TRBJ1-5,TRBV19,-,-
CASSENRDTEAFF,TGCGCCAGCAGTGAAAATAGGGACACTGAAGCTTTCTTT,TRBJ1-1,TRBV10-2,-,-
CASNLQGVSEKLFF,TGTGCCAGTAATCTACAGGGTGTCTCGGAAAAACTGTTTTTT,TRBJ1-4,TRBV19,many,-
CASSIGGGGNQPQHF,TGTGCCAGTAGTATAGGGGGGGGAGGAAATCAGCCCCAGCATTTT,TRBJ1-5,TRBV19,-,-
CAWRGQGGSEKLFF,TGTGCCTGGAGGGGACAGGGTGGGAGTGAAAAACTGTTTTTT,TRBJ1-4,TRBV30,-,TRBD1
CASSPRGLAGGKDEQYF,TGTGCCAGCAGTCCCAGGGGACTAGCGGGAGGAAAGGACGAGCAGTACTTC,TRBJ2-7,TRBV2,many,TRBD2
CSVDRGQGGYGYTF,TGCAGCGTTGATCGCGGCCAGGGCGGCTATGGCTACACCTTC,TRBJ1-2,TRBV29-1,few,-
CASSLEGYNSPLHF,TGTGCCAGCAGTTTAGAGGGGTATAATTCACCCCTCCACTTT,TRBJ1-6,TRBV28,-,-
CASSALQGVGDTQYF,TGTGCCAGCAGCGCCCTACAGGGGGTGGGAGATACGCAGTATTTT,TRBJ2-3,TRBV9,many,TRBD1
CASTGQGGNSPLHF,TGTGCCAGCACCGGGCAGGGGGGTAATTCACCCCTCCACTTT,TRBJ1-6,TRBV25-1,-,TRBD1
CASSLELLYEQYF,TGTGCCAGCAGCTTAGAACTCCTCTACGAGCAGTACTTC,TRBJ2-7,TRBV7-2,many,-
CSASRGLSGYTF,TGCAGTGCTTCCAGGGGTTTGAGCGGCTACACCTTC,TRBJ1-2,TRBV20-1,-,-
CSAISGRYYNEQFF,TGCAGTGCAATAAGCGGGAGATACTACAATGAGCAGTTCTTC,TRBJ2-1,TRBV20-1,-,TRBD2
CASSEGGPLYQETQYF,TGTGCCAGCAGTGAAGGTGGGCCCCTGTACCAAGAGACCCAGTACTTC,TRBJ2-5,TRBV2,-,-
CATSEAGGELNGYTF,TGTGCCACCAGTGAAGCAGGGGGCGAACTTAATGGCTACACCTTC,TRBJ1-2,TRBV24-1,few,TRBD1
CASSQAGQRPYEQYF,TGTGCCAGCAGCCAAGCCGGACAACGACCCTACGAGCAGTACTTC,TRBJ2-7,TRBV3-1,many,-
CAPPCSYEQYF,TGTGCACCTCCGTGCTCCTACGAGCAGTACTTC,TRBJ2-7,TRBV24-1,few,-
CASYGEEEQFF,TGCGCCAGCTATGGAGAGGAAGAGCAGTTCTTC,TRBJ2-1,TRBV5-1,-,-
CASSPPGLAGGPGASYEQYF,TGTGCCAGCAGCCCTCCGGGACTAGCGGGAGGGCCGGGGGCCTCCTACGAGCAGTACTTC,TRBJ2-7,TRBV13,-,TRBD2
CASSVLSYNEQFF,TGTGCCAGCAGCGTACTTTCCTACAATGAGCAGTTCTTC,TRBJ2-1,TRBV7-9,-,-
CASSERGRGYQETQYF,TGTGCCAGCAGTGAAAGGGGTCGGGGCTACCAAGAGACCCAGTACTTC,TRBJ2-5,TRBV6-1,many,-
CSASRHSYEQYF,TGCAGTGCTAGTCGCCACTCCTACGAGCAGTACTTC,TRBJ2-7,TRBV20-1,many,-
CAISDRGATLEAFF,TGTGCCATCAGTGACAGGGGCGCTACACTCGAAGCTTTCTTT,TRBJ1-1,TRBV10-3,-,-
CASSLTGSSGNTIYF,TGTGCCAGCAGCCTAACAGGGAGCTCTGGAAACACCATATATTTT,TRBJ1-3,TRBV7-8,many,-
CATSSRPNNEQFF,TGTGCCACCAGCTCACGGCCAAACAATGAGCAGTTCTTC,TRBJ2-1,TRBV15,-,-
CASSIALSGRRETQYF,TGTGCCAGTAGTATAGCCCTCTCGGGGCGGCGGGAGACCCAGTACTTC,TRBJ2-5,TRBV19,-,-
CAISESGGAGNEQYF,TGTGCCATCAGTGAGTCGGGAGGCGCTGGGAACGAGCAGTACTTC,TRBJ2-7,TRBV10-3,-,-
CASSQQGISGNTIYF,TGTGCCAGCAGCCAACAGGGCATCTCTGGAAACACCATATATTTT,TRBJ1-3,TRBV2,many,-
CASSLGTGSGGELFF,TGTGCCAGCAGCTTGGGAACAGGGTCCGGCGGGGAGCTGTTTTTT,TRBJ2-2,TRBV5-8,-,-
CASSISGSSTDTQYF,TGTGCCAGTAGTATCTCCGGGAGCAGCACAGATACGCAGTATTTT,TRBJ2-3,TRBV19,many,-